The source of this T cell receptor (beta chain) is a study of blood T cell repertoires in COVID-19. In the source study's methods: Amplification from reference gene primers served as the basis for estimated nucleated cell counts. Profiled with immunoSEQ multiplex PCR; TCRdb holds only in-frame clones, not every one. That table gives V, J and clone size, and the DNA gave D and trimming. The data contain about 160,000 clones, 70% to 90% of them seen just once; the ten biggest clones take up approximately 5.4%. Germline values: CDR1 SGHAT, CDR2 FQNNGV. Trimming took 1 base from V and 3 from J, leaving 10 bases between them. The CDR3 totals 15 residues. This clone was seen more than once but under ten times.

Input material: peripheral blood. The chain is built from TRBV11-2 and TRBJ1-5; maybe TRBD1 (5 bases). The TCR originated in a woman aged 45 to 65 with COVID-19, enrolled during active disease. CDR3 sequence (DNA): TGTGCCAGCAGCTTAGGGACACCACCCAATCAGCCCCAGCATTTT. This codes for CASSLGTPPNQPQHF.